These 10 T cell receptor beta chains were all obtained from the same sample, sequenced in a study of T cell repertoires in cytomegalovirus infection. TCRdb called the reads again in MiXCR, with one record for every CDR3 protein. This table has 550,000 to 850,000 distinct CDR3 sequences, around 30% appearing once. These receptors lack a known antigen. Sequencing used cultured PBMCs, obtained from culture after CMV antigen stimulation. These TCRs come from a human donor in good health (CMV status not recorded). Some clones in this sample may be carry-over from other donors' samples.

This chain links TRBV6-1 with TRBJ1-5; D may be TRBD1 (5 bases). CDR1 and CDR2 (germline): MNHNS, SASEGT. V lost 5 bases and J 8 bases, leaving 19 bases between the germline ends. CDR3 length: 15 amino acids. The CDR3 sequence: CASSQGRVMGEPQHF. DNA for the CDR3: TGTGCCAGCAGTCAGGGCAGGGTTATGGGGGAGCCCCAGCATTTT.

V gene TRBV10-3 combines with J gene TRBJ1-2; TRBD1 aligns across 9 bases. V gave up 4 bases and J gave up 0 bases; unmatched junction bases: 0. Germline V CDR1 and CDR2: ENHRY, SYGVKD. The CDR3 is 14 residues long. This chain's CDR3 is CAISGTGANYGYTF. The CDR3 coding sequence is TGTGCCATCAGTGGGACAGGGGCTAACTATGGCTACACCTTC.

The CDR3 DNA is TGTGCCAGTAGTATAGATGCGGAGAACACTGAAGCTTTCTTT. As protein: CASSIDAENTEAFF. The chain employs TRBV19 and TRBJ1-1; no firm D call. CDR1 is LNHDA and CDR2 is SQIVND in the germline V gene (reference sequence). The CDR3 is 14 residues long. V lost 0 bases and J lost 1, with 6 bases in between.

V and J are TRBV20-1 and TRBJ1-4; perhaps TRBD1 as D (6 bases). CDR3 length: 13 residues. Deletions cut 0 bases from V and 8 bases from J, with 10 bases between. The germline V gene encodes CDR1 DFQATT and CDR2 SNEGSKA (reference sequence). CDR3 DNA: TGCAGTGCTAGAGAGGGGGCAGACGAAAAACTGTTTTTT. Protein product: CSAREGADEKLFF.

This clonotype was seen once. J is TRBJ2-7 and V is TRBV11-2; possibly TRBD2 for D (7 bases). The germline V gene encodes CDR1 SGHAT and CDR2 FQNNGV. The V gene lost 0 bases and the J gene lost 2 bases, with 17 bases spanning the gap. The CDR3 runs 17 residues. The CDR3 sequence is CASSLEYGGAIPYEQYF. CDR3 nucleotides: TGTGCCAGCAGCTTAGAGTATGGGGGGGCCATTCCCTACGAGCAGTACTTC.

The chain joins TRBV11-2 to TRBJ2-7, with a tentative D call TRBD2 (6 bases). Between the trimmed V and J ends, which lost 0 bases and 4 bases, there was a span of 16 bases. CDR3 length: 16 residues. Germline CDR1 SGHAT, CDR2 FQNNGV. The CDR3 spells CASSLDRGVEVYEQYF. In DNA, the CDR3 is TGTGCCAGCAGCTTAGATCGCGGGGTGGAGGTATACGAGCAGTACTTC.

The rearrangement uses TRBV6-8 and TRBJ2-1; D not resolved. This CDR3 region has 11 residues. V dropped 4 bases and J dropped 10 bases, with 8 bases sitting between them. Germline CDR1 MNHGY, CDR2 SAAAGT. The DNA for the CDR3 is TGTGCCAGCAGTTTTGGGTTGGAGCAGTTCTTC. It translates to CASSFGLEQFF.

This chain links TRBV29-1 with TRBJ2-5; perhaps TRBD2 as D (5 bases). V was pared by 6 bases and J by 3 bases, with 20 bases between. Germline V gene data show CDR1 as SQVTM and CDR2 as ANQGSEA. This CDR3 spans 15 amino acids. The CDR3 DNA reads TGCAGCGTCCCTCCTAGCTTTGACTCTGAAGAGACCCAGTACTTC. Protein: CSVPPSFDSEETQYF.

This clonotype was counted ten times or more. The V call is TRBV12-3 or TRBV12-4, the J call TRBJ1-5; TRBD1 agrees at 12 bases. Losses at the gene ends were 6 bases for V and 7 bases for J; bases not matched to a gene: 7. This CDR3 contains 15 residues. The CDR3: CASSPGTGGDQPQHF. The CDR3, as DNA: TGTGCCAGCAGCCCCGGGACAGGGGGCGACCAGCCCCAGCATTTT.

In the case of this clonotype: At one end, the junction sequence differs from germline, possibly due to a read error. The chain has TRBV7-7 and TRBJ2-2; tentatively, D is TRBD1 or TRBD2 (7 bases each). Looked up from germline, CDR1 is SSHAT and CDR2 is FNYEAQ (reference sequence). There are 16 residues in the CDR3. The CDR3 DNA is TGTGCCAGCAGCCCCAGGGGGAGGGCGAACACCGGGGTGCTGTTTTTT. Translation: CASSPRGRANTGVLFF.